This is a list of T cell receptor beta chains from one sample in a study of T cell repertoires in cytomegalovirus infection. These TCRs are of unknown antigen specificity. One entry per CDR3 protein, called by TCRdb with MiXCR from the reads. This table has about 920,000 distinct CDR3 sequences, 25% to 40% appearing once. The sample here was cultured CD8+ T cells from PBMCs, taken from culture after CMV antigen stimulation. Receptors were obtained from a human donor in good health (CMV status not recorded). Some clones in this sample may be carry-over from other donors' samples. Both conserved end residues are part of each CDR3. The D gene is left open where the match is weak. Rows may omit the clone size; those that give it use once, few, many or a size class.

V	size	D	J	CDR3	DNA
TRBV6-5	few	-	TRBJ2-1	CASSYGGLTEQFF	TGTGCCAGCAGTTATGGGGGATTGACTGAGCAGTTCTTC
TRBV13	-	-	TRBJ2-5	CASGGTGHQETQYF	TGTGCCAGCGGTGGGACGGGGCATCAAGAGACCCAGTACTTC
TRBV5-5	few	-	TRBJ2-3	CASSLDPAQYF	TGTGCCAGCAGCTTAGACCCGGCGCAGTATTTT
TRBV28	few	-	TRBJ2-5	CASSSLVQDDQETQYF	TGTGCCAGCAGTTCGCTAGTACAGGATGACCAAGAGACCCAGTACTTC
TRBV7-9	-	-	TRBJ1-5	CASTGAVSQPQHF	TGTGCCAGCACAGGGGCCGTTAGTCAGCCCCAGCATTTT
TRBV7-9	-	-	TRBJ2-3	CASSLVHTRDPLTDTQYF	TGTGCCAGCAGCTTAGTCCATACACGCGACCCCTTGACAGATACGCAGTATTTT
TRBV12-3/TRBV12-4	-	-	TRBJ2-1	CASSSSHQGIVADEQFF	TGTGCCAGCAGTTCCAGTCACCAGGGCATTGTTGCGGATGAGCAGTTCTTC
TRBV27	many	TRBD1	TRBJ1-1	CASSGTGTGIFAEAFF	TGTGCCAGCAGTGGAACCGGGACAGGGATTTTCGCTGAAGCTTTCTTT
TRBV7-7	few	TRBD2	TRBJ2-5	CASSLAGLARETQYF	TGTGCTAGCAGCTTAGCGGGACTAGCACGTGAGACCCAGTACTTC
TRBV7-9	few	-	TRBJ1-2	CASSFTGSRNYGYTF	TGTGCCAGCAGCTTCACGGGGAGTCGTAACTATGGCTACACCTTC
TRBV11-2	-	-	TRBJ1-6	CASSLFTPSYNSPLHF	TGTGCCAGCAGCTTATTCACACCCTCCTATAATTCACCCCTCCACTTT
TRBV12-5	-	-	TRBJ2-5	CASGPQWETQYF	TGTGCTAGTGGGCCCCAATGGGAGACCCAGTACTTC
TRBV4-1	-	TRBD1	TRBJ2-3	CASSHGQVPDTQYF	TGCGCCAGCAGCCATGGACAGGTGCCAGATACGCAGTATTTT
TRBV7-6	few	-	TRBJ2-7	CASSLVGGAHEQYF	TGTGCCAGCAGCTTGGTGGGGGGGGCCCACGAGCAGTACTTC
TRBV6-6	few	TRBD1	TRBJ2-1	CASSYSPGTGNNEQFF	TGTGCCAGCAGTTACTCTCCCGGGACAGGGAATAATGAGCAGTTCTTC
TRBV12-3/TRBV12-4	-	TRBD1	TRBJ1-1	CAAGTVNTEAFF	TGTGCCGCAGGGACAGTGAACACTGAAGCTTTCTTT
TRBV12-3/TRBV12-4	few	TRBD2	TRBJ2-1	CASSLELAGGLSEQFF	TGTGCCAGCAGTTTGGAACTAGCGGGGGGGCTAAGTGAGCAGTTCTTC
TRBV7-6	many	-	TRBJ1-1	CASSRLQGLVTEAFF	TGTGCCAGCAGCCGCCTACAGGGTTTGGTCACTGAAGCTTTCTTT
TRBV7-9	-	-	TRBJ2-4	CASSLVMDSLAKNIQYF	TGTGCCAGCAGCTTAGTAATGGACAGCCTAGCCAAAAACATTCAGTACTTC
TRBV24-1	-	TRBD1	TRBJ1-2	CATSDFPDRDYYGYTF	TGTGCCACCAGTGATTTCCCTGACAGGGATTACTATGGCTACACCTTC
TRBV6-1	-	-	TRBJ1-6	CASSDWQGNDSPLHF	TGTGCCAGCAGTGATTGGCAGGGGAATGATTCACCCCTCCACTTT
TRBV11-1	few	-	TRBJ1-2	CASSLDAVYGYTF	TGTGCCAGCAGCTTAGACGCCGTCTATGGCTACACCTTC
TRBV5-4	-	-	TRBJ2-5	CASRPGPVQETQYF	TGTGCCAGCAGACCAGGGCCCGTCCAAGAGACCCAGTACTTC
TRBV6-1	few	-	TRBJ1-1	CASSAKGWGNTEAFF	TGTGCCAGCAGTGCGAAAGGGTGGGGCAACACTGAAGCTTTCTTT
TRBV6-6	-	-	TRBJ1-1	CASSYGGNRINTEAFF	TGTGCCAGCAGTTACGGGGGGAATAGAATAAACACTGAAGCTTTCTTT
TRBV7-6	few	TRBD2	TRBJ2-5	CASSFGGAAEAQYF	TGTGCCAGCAGCTTCGGGGGGGCGGCGGAGGCCCAGTACTTC
TRBV7-9	few	TRBD1	TRBJ2-5	CASSLRDRGLWTQYF	TGTGCCAGCAGCCTCCGGGACAGGGGGCTGTGGACCCAGTACTTC
TRBV27	-	-	TRBJ1-1	CASSFRGASEAFF	TGTGCCAGCAGTTTTCGGGGTGCCTCTGAAGCTTTCTTT
TRBV12-3/TRBV12-4	-	TRBD1	TRBJ2-7	CASTPGQNYEQYF	TGTGCCAGCACCCCGGGACAGAACTACGAGCAGTACTTC
TRBV11-3	-	TRBD1	TRBJ1-1	CASRKRQGSGEAFF	TGTGCCAGCAGAAAGAGACAGGGAAGCGGTGAAGCTTTCTTT
TRBV7-9	-	-	TRBJ1-2	CASGPNRGGTSGGYTF	TGTGCCAGCGGACCCAACCGAGGGGGAACTTCGGGTGGCTACACCTTC
TRBV27	few	-	TRBJ1-6	CASSDTGPRRSPLHF	TGTGCCAGCAGTGACACCGGGCCTCGACGTTCACCCCTCCACTTT
TRBV25-1	-	TRBD2	TRBJ2-1	CASSEFRGLAGSYNEQFF	TGTGCCAGCAGTGAATTCCGAGGACTAGCGGGCTCCTACAATGAGCAGTTCTTC
TRBV4-1	few	-	TRBJ2-3	CASGASPISTDTQYF	TGCGCCAGCGGGGCCTCTCCGATCAGCACAGATACGCAGTATTTT
TRBV27	-	TRBD1	TRBJ2-2	CASSSQDRGGDTGELFF	TGTGCCAGCAGTTCTCAGGACAGGGGAGGGGACACCGGGGAGCTGTTTTTT
TRBV6-2/TRBV6-3	-	TRBD1	TRBJ1-5	CASSKLQGAAILNQPQHF	TGTGCCAGCAGTAAACTACAGGGGGCCGCAATTCTGAATCAGCCCCAGCATTTT
TRBV28	few	-	TRBJ2-5	CASGKWGLLQETQYF	TGTGCCAGCGGGAAATGGGGACTCCTCCAAGAGACCCAGTACTTC
TRBV10-3	-	TRBD1	TRBJ1-2	CAISEFRKFPGQGKMGYGYTF	TGTGCCATCAGTGAGTTTAGGAAGTTCCCTGGACAGGGGAAGATGGGATATGGCTACACCTTC
TRBV27	-	TRBD1	TRBJ2-1	CASRIQPGTGPYNEQFF	TGTGCCAGCAGAATTCAACCCGGGACAGGCCCCTACAATGAGCAGTTCTTC
TRBV19	-	TRBD2	TRBJ2-2	CVSSTPGLLSGELFF	TGTGTCAGTAGTACTCCGGGACTACTCTCCGGGGAGCTGTTTTTT
TRBV14	-	TRBD2	TRBJ2-1	CASSRGLAGAPYYNEQFF	TGTGCCAGCAGCCGAGGACTAGCGGGGGCCCCTTACTACAATGAGCAGTTCTTC
TRBV27	-	TRBD2	TRBJ2-7	CASSLSPSGVYEQYF	TGTGCCAGCAGTTTATCGCCTAGCGGGGTCTACGAGCAGTACTTC
TRBV20-1	few	TRBD2	TRBJ2-3	CSARVRGERFTDTQYF	TGCAGTGCTAGAGTTCGGGGGGAGAGATTCACAGATACGCAGTATTTT
TRBV7-2	many	TRBD1	TRBJ2-2	CASSLQGAPNTGELFF	TGTGCCAGCAGCTTACAGGGGGCGCCGAACACCGGGGAGCTGTTTTTT
TRBV28	few	-	TRBJ1-4	CASSLTRQVATNEKLFF	TGTGCCAGCAGTTTAACTCGGCAGGTTGCAACTAATGAAAAACTGTTTTTT
TRBV7-9	few	-	TRBJ2-3	CASSGVGMGTTDTQYF	TGTGCCAGCAGCGGAGTAGGGATGGGGACGACAGATACGCAGTATTTT
TRBV6-2/TRBV6-3	-	TRBD2	TRBJ2-5	CASSSVDGGVQETQYF	TGTGCCAGCAGTTCCGTTGACGGGGGGGTACAAGAGACCCAGTACTTC
TRBV9	-	TRBD2	TRBJ2-5	CASSVGLAIETQYF	TGTGCCAGCAGCGTTGGACTAGCGATAGAGACCCAGTACTTC
TRBV27	few	-	TRBJ1-1	CASSLAPPGIAEAFF	TGTGCCAGCAGTTTAGCCCCTCCGGGAATCGCTGAAGCTTTCTTT
TRBV2	-	-	TRBJ1-1	CASSVGTAVNTEAFF	TGTGCCAGCAGTGTCGGGACCGCAGTGAACACTGAAGCTTTCTTT
TRBV2	-	TRBD1	TRBJ2-7	CASSARTGQQYF	TGTGCCAGCAGTGCTAGGACAGGGCAACAGTACTTC
TRBV27	-	TRBD1	TRBJ2-2	CASSPRGQGKAGELFF	TGTGCCAGCAGTCCTCGGGGACAGGGGAAGGCCGGGGAGCTGTTTTTT
TRBV7-6	-	-	TRBJ1-6	CASSRSTAYSPLHF	TGTGCCAGCAGCAGGAGCACGGCTTATTCACCCCTCCACTTT
TRBV20-1	once	TRBD1	TRBJ1-2	CSAIDREFGGYTF	TGCAGTGCTATAGACAGGGAATTCGGAGGCTACACCTTC
TRBV7-6	few	-	TRBJ1-5	CASSLVRDGQPQHF	TGTGCCAGCAGCTTAGTCAGGGACGGTCAGCCCCAGCATTTT
TRBV27	-	-	TRBJ1-5	CASSPWVHQPQHF	TGTGCCAGCAGTCCCTGGGTACATCAGCCCCAGCATTTT
TRBV19	few	-	TRBJ1-5	CASSIGAGSNQPQHF	TGTGCCAGTAGTATTGGGGCCGGAAGCAATCAGCCCCAGCATTTT
TRBV4-1	-	-	TRBJ2-2	CASSHGDNANTGELFF	TGCGCCAGCAGCCACGGGGACAATGCGAACACCGGGGAGCTGTTTTTT
TRBV3-1	-	-	TRBJ1-2	CASSHLNGGSLRNGYTF	TGTGCCAGCAGCCACCTCAACGGCGGAAGTCTCCGGAATGGCTACACCTTC
TRBV7-6	many	TRBD2	TRBJ2-7	CASSPSGGDYEQYF	TGTGCCAGCAGCCCTAGCGGGGGAGACTACGAGCAGTACTTC